Below, 14 T cell receptor beta chains from the same sample are listed, as sequenced in a study of blood T cell repertoires in COVID-19. Profiled with immunoSEQ multiplex PCR; TCRdb holds only in-frame clones, not every one. There are about 60,000 clones in the sample; around 80% occur only once, and 5.5% lies in the top ten. Sequencing used peripheral blood. The receptors were sampled from a woman between 65 and 79 years old with acute or convalescent COVID-19.

V is TRBV19 and J is TRBJ1-4; TRBD1 might be the D (5 bases). Trimming removed 4 bases from V and 7 bases from J, with 13 bases in between. This CDR3 has 14 residues. CDR1 is LNHDA, CDR2 SQIVND, per germline (reference sequence). CDR3 bases: TGTGCCAGTAGTAATAACCTAAGGGGTGAAAAACTGTTTTTT. The encoded protein is CASSNNLRGEKLFF.

The chain couples TRBV12-3 or TRBV12-4 to TRBJ2-7; 8 bases line up with TRBD1. This CDR3 is built from 12 residues. Trimming took 4 bases from V and 8 from J; bases not matched to a gene: 4. The CDR3 region has the DNA TGTGCCAGCAGTTGGGACAGGCTCAAGCAGTACTTC. Encoded protein: CASSWDRLKQYF.

Comment on this clone: A junction boundary mismatches the germline segment, possibly from a read error. V is TRBV18 and J is TRBJ1-4; a possible D gene is TRBD1 (5 bases). The V gene's germline CDR1 is KGHSH and CDR2 LQKENI. This CDR3 contains 14 residues. This CDR3 is CASTPGLRGEKLFF. CDR3 DNA sequence: TGTGCCAGCACACCGGGCCTCCGGGGGGAAAAACTGTTTTTT. Full variable domain (remainder filled in from reference TRBV18 and TRBJ1-4): NAGVMQNPRHLVRRRGQEARLRCSPMKGHSHVYWYRQLPEEGLKFMVYLQKENIIDESGMPKERFSAEFPKEGPSILRIQQVVRGDSAAYFCASTPGLRGEKLFFGSGTQLSVL.

The chain employs TRBV5-1 and TRBJ1-2, with a weak D call TRBD1 (6 bases). CDR3 length: 15 amino acids. Looked up from germline, CDR1 is SGHRS and CDR2 is YFSETQ. V was shortened by 4 bases and J by 3 bases, with 16 bases between the two germline ends. This CDR3 reads CASSVGHRDYYGYTF. CDR3 nucleotides: TGCGCCAGCAGCGTAGGACACAGGGATTACTATGGCTACACCTTC.

The V gene is TRBV7-2, the J gene TRBJ2-3; D gene ambiguous. From germline, CDR1 is SGHTA and CDR2 FQGNSA. Trimming pared 5 bases from V and 14 bases from J, leaving 17 bases between. The CDR3 consists of 12 residues. CDR3 residues: CASSPNLISWYF. DNA of the CDR3: TGTGCCAGCAGCCCAAACTTAATCTCGTGGTATTTT. Drawing the rest from reference TRBV7-2 and TRBJ2-3, the complete variable domain is GAGVSQSPSNKVTEKGKDVELRCDPISGHTALYWYRQSLGQGLEFLIYFQGNSAPDKSGLPSDRFSAERTGGSVSTLTIQRTQQEDSAVYLCASSPNLISWYFGPGTRLTVL.

The J gene is TRBJ2-7, the V gene TRBV3-1 (or the pseudogene TRBV3-2); D not resolved. The CDR3 is made up of 13 amino acids. Germline CDR1 LGHDT, CDR2 YNNKEL (reference sequence). Trimming pared 0 bases from V and 3 bases from J, leaving 6 bases between. The chain's CDR3 is CASSQEYNYEQYF. The DNA for the CDR3 is TGTGCCAGCAGCCAAGAGTACAACTACGAGCAGTACTTC.

V and J are TRBV29-1 and TRBJ1-5, with 7 bases that match TRBD1. With 6 bases clipped from V and 0 bases from J, the junction kept 2 bases outside the gene matches. The CDR3 extends over 13 amino acids. Germline CDR1 is SQVTM and CDR2 is ANQGSEA. In DNA, the CDR3 is TGCAGCGTGGGGGACAGTAGCAATCAGCCCCAGCATTTT. Translated: CSVGDSSNQPQHF.

This chain links TRBV3-1 (or the pseudogene TRBV3-2) with TRBJ2-3, with unresolved D. The CDR3 is 12 amino acids. V was pared by 0 bases and J by 8 bases, with 6 bases between. CDR1 and CDR2 (germline): LGHDT, YNNKEL (reference sequence). The CDR3: CASSQDRVTQYF. The CDR3 coding sequence is TGTGCCAGCAGCCAAGATCGGGTTACGCAGTATTTT.

V usage is TRBV20-1 and J usage is TRBJ2-4; 9 bases line up with TRBD1. The trim removed 3 bases at V and 3 bases at J, leaving 3 bases unmatched. Per germline, CDR1 DFQATT and CDR2 SNEGSKA (reference sequence). The length of the CDR3 is 14 residues. CDR3 coding DNA: TGCAGTGCTAGTCCGGGACAGGGCAAAAACATTCAGTACTTC. Protein sequence: CSASPGQGKNIQYF.

The V and J genes are TRBV10-2 and TRBJ2-5; 13 bases agree with TRBD2. CDR3 size: 16 residues. V was pared by 2 bases and J by 4 bases, with 4 bases of the junction left unmatched. Germline values: CDR1 WSHSY, CDR2 SAAADI. CDR3 nucleotides: TGCGCCAGCAGTGAGACTAGCGGGGGGGCCGTAGAGACCCAGTACTTC. Its translation: CASSETSGGAVETQYF.

The gene calls are TRBV7-3 and TRBJ2-5; 13 nucleotides agree with TRBD2. Germline CDR1 is SGHTA and CDR2 is FQGTGA. CDR3 length equals 14 residues. Trimming at V came to 5 bases and at J to 5 bases, leaving 2 bases not matched to a gene. CDR3 nucleotide sequence: TGTGCCAGCAGCCAGACTAGCGGGGGGGAGACCCAGTACTTC. This sequence encodes CASSQTSGGETQYF.

The rearrangement joins TRBV3-1 (or the pseudogene TRBV3-2) to TRBJ2-7; possible D gene TRBD2, 6 bases. The J call may be in error: the DNA end matches TRBJ2-5 better. Germline CDR1 and CDR2: LGHDT and YNNKEL (reference sequence). CDR3 length equals 15 residues. The CDR3 protein is CASSSGGGKEETQYF. Written as DNA, the CDR3 is TGTGCCAGCAGCTCAGGAGGAGGGAAGGAAGAGACCCAGTACTTC.

This chain uses TRBV14 with TRBJ1-2; D remains ambiguous. V was trimmed by 0 bases and J by 7 bases, leaving 15 bases between them. Germline-derived CDR1 and CDR2 are SGHDN and FVKESK. CDR3 length: 15 residues. CDR3 residues: CASSQDGLPRSGYTF. In nucleotides, the CDR3 is TGTGCCAGCAGCCAAGACGGACTGCCCAGGTCTGGCTACACCTTC.

This clone was picked up one time. This chain connects TRBV27 to TRBJ1-6; D is unclear. The CDR3 is 16 residues long. In germline, CDR1 is MNHEY, CDR2 SMNVEV (reference sequence). V was cut by 2 bases and J by 7 bases, with 15 bases left in between. CDR3 amino acids: CASSLLSGVLNSPLHF. The DNA of the CDR3 is TGTGCCAGCAGTTTACTCAGCGGGGTGCTGAATTCACCCCTCCACTTT.